In its sample, the clone carrying this T cell receptor (beta chain) was seen a few times. This clone may be a read error of a much larger clone one base away. CDR1 SQVTM and CDR2 ANQGSEA come from the germline V gene. The CDR3 contains 11 residues. V was shortened by 5 bases and J by 3 bases, with 4 bases between the two germline ends. This sample was included in a study of metastatic and nonmetastatic thyroid tumors. Study overall: Repertoire comparisons spanned blood and tumor or nodule tissue from malignant and benign thyroid patients.

Nobody among the patients had been given any treatment before thyroid surgery. Original processing methods: For papillary thyroid cancer, a distant-metastasis classifier was constructed from CDR3 differences observed across clinicopathological groups. TCRdb re-clonotyped the PCR reads through MiXCR. TCRdb, rather than the study authors, made the V and J calls. The data hold 20,000 to 25,000 clones, with around 14% observed a single time. Sequenced: blood. The sequence was obtained from a female donor with papillary thyroid cancer or a benign thyroid nodule (not recorded which). Some clones in this sample may be carry-over from other donors' samples. The chain is built from TRBV29-1 and TRBJ2-2; D gene uncertain. This chain's CDR3 is CSVLDTGELFF. The CDR3 DNA is TGCAGCGTTTTGGACACCGGGGAGCTGTTTTTT.